The clone carrying this T cell receptor (beta chain) was recorded at least ten times. The target antigen is unknown. The CDR3 is 15 amino acids. Trimming pared 2 bases from V and 2 bases from J, leaving 12 bases between. The germline V gene encodes CDR1 SEHNR and CDR2 FQNEAQ (reference sequence). These data are taken from a study of early T cells in non-severe SARS-CoV-2 infection. Study-wide context: Chains stayed unpaired after sequencing of bulk RNA from unsorted whole blood. Study-wide results and limits: Anti-spike CD8 responses were favored in VDJdb matching, and private and CD4 specificities were missed.

cDNA molecules, individually, were tagged with unique molecular identifiers. In TCRdb, the 5' RACE reads were re-called with MiXCR into one record per CDR3 protein. The sample lists roughly 60,000 distinct CDR3 sequences, about 6.4% occurring once. The chain employs TRBV7-9 and TRBJ2-5; the D is unclear. The material sequenced was whole blood, taken at baseline. The source of this sequence is an adult who was a healthcare worker with PCR-confirmed SARS-CoV-2 infection or an uninfected control (not recorded which). The CDR3 DNA is TGTGCCAGCAGCTTAAGGGCAGGTCCACAAGAGACCCAGTACTTC. This translates into CASSLRAGPQETQYF.